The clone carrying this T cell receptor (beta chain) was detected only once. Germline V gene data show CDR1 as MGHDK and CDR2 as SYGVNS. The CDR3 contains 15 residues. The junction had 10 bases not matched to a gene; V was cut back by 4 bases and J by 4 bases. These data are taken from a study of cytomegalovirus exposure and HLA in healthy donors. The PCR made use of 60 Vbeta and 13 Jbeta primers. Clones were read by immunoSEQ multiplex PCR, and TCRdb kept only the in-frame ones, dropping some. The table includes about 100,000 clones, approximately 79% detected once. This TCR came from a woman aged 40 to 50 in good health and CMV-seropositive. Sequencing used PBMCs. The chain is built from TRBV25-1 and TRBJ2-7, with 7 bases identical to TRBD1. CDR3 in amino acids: CASSGSGTANYEQYF. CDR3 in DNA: TGTGCCAGCAGTGGATCCGGGACAGCGAATTACGAGCAGTACTTC.